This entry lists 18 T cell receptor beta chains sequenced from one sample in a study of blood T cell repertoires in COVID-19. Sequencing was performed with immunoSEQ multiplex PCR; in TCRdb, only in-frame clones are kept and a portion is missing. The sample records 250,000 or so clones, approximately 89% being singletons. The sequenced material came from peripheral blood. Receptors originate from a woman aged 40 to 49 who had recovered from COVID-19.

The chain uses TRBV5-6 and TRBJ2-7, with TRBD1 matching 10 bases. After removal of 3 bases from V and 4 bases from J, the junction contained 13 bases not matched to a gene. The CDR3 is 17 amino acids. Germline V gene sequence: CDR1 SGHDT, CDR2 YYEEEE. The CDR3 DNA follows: TGTGCCAGCAGCTCACCCGGAGCCGGGACAGGGGTTTACGAGCAGTACTTC. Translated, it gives CASSSPGAGTGVYEQYF.

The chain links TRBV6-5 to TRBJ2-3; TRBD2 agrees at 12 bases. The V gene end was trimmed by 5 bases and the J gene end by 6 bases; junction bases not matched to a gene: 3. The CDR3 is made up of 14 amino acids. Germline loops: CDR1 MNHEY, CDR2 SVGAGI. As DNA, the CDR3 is TGTGCCAGCAGTCTACTAGCGGGAGGTGATACGCAGTATTTT. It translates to CASSLLAGGDTQYF.

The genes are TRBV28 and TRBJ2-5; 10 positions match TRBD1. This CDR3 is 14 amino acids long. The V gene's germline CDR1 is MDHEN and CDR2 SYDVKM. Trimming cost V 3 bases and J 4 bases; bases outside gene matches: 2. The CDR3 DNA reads TGTGCCAGCAGTTTGACAGGGGGCGGAGAGACCCAGTACTTC. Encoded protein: CASSLTGGGETQYF.

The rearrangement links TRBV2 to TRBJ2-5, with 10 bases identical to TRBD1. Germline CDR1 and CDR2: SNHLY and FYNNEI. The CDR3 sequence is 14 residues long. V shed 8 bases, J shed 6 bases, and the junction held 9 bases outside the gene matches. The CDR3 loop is CASPARDRGQTQYF. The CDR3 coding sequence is TGTGCCAGCCCAGCCAGGGACAGGGGTCAGACCCAGTACTTC.

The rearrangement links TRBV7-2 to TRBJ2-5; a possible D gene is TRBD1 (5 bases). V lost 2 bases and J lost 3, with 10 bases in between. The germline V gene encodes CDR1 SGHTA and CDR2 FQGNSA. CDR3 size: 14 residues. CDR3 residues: CASSLYGAKETQYF. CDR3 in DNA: TGTGCCAGCAGCTTATATGGGGCCAAAGAGACCCAGTACTTC. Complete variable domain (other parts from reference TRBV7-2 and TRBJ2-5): GAGVSQSPSNKVTEKGKDVELRCDPISGHTALYWYRQSLGQGLEFLIYFQGNSAPDKSGLPSDRFSAERTGGSVSTLTIQRTQQEDSAVYLCASSLYGAKETQYFGPGTRLLVL.

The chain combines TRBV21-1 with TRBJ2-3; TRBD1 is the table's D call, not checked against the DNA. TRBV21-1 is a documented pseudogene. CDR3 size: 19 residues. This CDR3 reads CASSKGDRVTNLGTDTQYF. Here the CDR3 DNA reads TGTGCCAGCAGCAAAGGGGACAGGGTGACTAACTTAGGCACAGATACGCAGTATTTT.

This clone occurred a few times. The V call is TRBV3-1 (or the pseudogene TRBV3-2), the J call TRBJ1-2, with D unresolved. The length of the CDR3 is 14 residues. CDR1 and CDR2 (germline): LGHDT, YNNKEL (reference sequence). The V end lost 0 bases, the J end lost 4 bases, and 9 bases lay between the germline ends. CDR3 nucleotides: TGTGCCAGCAGCCAAGATATCCTATCCTATGGCTACACCTTC. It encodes CASSQDILSYGYTF.

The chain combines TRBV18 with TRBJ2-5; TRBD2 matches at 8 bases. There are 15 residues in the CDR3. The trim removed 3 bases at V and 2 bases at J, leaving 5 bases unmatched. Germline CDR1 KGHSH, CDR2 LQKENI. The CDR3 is CASSPKRGSQETQYF. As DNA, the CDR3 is TGTGCCAGCTCACCTAAGCGGGGGAGTCAAGAGACCCAGTACTTC.

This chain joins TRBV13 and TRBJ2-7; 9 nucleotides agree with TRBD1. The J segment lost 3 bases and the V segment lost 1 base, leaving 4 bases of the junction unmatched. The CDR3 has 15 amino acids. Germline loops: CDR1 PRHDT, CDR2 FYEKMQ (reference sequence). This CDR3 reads CASSLEPGQGYEQYF. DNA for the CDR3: TGTGCCAGCAGCTTAGAACCGGGACAGGGCTACGAGCAGTACTTC.

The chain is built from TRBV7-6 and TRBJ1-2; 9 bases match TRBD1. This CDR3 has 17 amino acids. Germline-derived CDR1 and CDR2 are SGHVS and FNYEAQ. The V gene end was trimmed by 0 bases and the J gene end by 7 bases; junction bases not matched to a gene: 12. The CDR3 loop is CASSLAGAGQGFFGYTF. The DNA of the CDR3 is TGTGCCAGCAGCTTAGCTGGGGCGGGACAGGGTTTCTTTGGCTACACCTTC.

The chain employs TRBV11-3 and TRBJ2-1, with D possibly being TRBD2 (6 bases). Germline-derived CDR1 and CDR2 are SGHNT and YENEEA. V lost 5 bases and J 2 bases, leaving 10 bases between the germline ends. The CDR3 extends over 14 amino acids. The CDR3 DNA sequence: TGTGCCAGCAGCGAAGGCGGGACCTACAATGAGCAGTTCTTC. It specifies CASSEGGTYNEQFF.

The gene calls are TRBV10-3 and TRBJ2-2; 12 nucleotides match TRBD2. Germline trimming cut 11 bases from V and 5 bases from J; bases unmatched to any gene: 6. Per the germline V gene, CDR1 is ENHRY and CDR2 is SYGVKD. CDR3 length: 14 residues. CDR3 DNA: TGTGCCGTTTCCGGGACTAGCGGGACCGGGGAGCTGTTTTTT. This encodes CAVSGTSGTGELFF.

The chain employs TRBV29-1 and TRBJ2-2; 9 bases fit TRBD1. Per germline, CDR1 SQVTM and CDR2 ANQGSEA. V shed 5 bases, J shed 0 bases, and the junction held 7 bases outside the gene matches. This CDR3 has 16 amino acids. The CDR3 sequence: CSVPGQGNPNTGELFF. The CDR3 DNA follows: TGCAGCGTTCCGGGACAGGGAAACCCGAACACCGGGGAGCTGTTTTTT.

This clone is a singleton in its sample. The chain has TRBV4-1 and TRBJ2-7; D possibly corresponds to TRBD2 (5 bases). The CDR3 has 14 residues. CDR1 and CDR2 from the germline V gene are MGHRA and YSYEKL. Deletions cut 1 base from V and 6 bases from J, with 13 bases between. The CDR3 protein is CASSQGQGAVEQYF. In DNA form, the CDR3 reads TGCGCCAGCAGCCAAGGACAAGGAGCGGTCGAGCAGTACTTC.

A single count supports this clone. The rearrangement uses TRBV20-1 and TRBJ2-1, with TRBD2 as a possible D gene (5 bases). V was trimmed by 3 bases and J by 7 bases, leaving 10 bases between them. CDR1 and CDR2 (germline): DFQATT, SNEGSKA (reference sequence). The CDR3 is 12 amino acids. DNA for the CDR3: TGCAGTGCTAGTCCTAGCAGGAATGAGCAGTTCTTC. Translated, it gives CSASPSRNEQFF.

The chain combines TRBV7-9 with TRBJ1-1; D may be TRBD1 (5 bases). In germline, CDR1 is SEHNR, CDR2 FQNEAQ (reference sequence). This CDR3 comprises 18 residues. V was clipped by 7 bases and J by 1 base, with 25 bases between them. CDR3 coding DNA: TGTGCCAGCACCTTTAGCTGGGGGGAAGGTTGGTCGAACACTGAAGCTTTCTTT. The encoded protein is CASTFSWGEGWSNTEAFF.

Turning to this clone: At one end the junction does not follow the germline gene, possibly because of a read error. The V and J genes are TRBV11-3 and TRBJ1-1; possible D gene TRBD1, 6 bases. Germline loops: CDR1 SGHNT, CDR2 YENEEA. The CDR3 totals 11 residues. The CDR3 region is CASSRGTKTIF. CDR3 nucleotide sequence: TGTGCCAGCAGCCGTGGGACAAAAACGATCTTT.

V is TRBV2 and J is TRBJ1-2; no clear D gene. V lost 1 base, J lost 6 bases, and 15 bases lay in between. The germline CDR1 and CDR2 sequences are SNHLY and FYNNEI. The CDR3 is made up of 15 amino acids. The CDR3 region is CASSEVNIPGDGYTF. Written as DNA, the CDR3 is TGTGCCAGCAGTGAAGTGAACATCCCGGGAGATGGCTACACCTTC.